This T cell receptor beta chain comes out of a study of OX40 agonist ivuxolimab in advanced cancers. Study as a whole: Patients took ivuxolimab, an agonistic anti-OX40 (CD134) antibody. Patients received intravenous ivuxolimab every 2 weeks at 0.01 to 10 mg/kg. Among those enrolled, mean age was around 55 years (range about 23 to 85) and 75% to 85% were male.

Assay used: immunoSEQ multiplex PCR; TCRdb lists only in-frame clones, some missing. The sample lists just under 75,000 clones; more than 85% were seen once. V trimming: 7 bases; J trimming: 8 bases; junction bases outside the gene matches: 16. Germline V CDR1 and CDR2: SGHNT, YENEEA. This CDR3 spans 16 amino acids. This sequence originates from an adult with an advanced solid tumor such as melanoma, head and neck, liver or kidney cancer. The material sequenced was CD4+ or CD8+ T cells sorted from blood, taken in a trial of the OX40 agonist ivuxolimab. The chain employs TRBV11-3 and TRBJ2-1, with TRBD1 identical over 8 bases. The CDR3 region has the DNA TGTGCCAGCAAGGTGCTAGCCTTGAACAGGGGGTATGAGCAGTTCTTC. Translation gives CASKVLALNRGYEQFF.